Included here is one TCR beta chain sequence, with context. Its antigen is currently not known. No per-base quality is available; no much larger clone lies one base away. In total, fewer than 750 healthy bone marrow donors made up the cohort. At the time of sampling, all cohort members were nominally healthy, though unrecorded immune exposures were likely present. The donor tested CMV seronegative and was one of the 352 seronegative cohort members. A peripheral blood sample was collected from each donor, and TCR beta sequencing was performed on peripheral blood mononuclear cells. Genomic DNA was extracted from the blood cell samples with the Qiagen DNeasy Blood Extraction Kit. This entry comes from a study of cytomegalovirus exposure and HLA in healthy donors (TCRdb year 2017). Background for the entire study: According to an earlier analysis of several hundred of the donors, 150 million to 200 million T cells yielded 90 million to 140 million unique TCR beta sequences and less than 300 Gb of sequence data. An earlier analysis of several hundred of the donors applied high-throughput TCR beta sequencing to assess whether each TCR beta V gene segment acted as functional or pseudogenic. Rather than using new phenotypic data, the later analysis identified candidate immune exposures from TCR beta sequences and from how often those sequences occurred across donors. A later genetic analysis took genome-wide SNP genotypes for about three fifths of the 666 donors and used that subset as a discovery cohort. Donor age, sex, ethnicity and CMV serostatus were compiled alongside the repertoire data. Of the 300 to 400 genotyped donors, around 81% fell in the genetic ancestry cluster associated with self-reported Caucasian donors. The number of donors typed differed by locus, with 629-630 for A, B, C, DRB1 and DQB1, roughly 520 for DQA1, some 570 for DPA1, and around 460 for DPB1. Among about 400 genotyped donors of the cohort, an average of about 220,000 unique TCR beta nucleotide sequences was sequenced per donor, of which about 18% were non-productive. Roughly 300 gigabases of sequencing data and approximately 92 million unique TCR sequences made up an early release that covered approximately 700 HLA-typed donors. In addition to the first cohort of hundreds of subjects, a separate validation cohort of approximately 130 different subjects was used. Class I and class II HLA loci were covered by the typing at four-digit resolution. The study aimed to test whether signatures of past pathogen exposure could be identified by cataloging public T cell receptors. Using immunosequencing, the study profiled T cell repertoires from 640 or so subjects and related those repertoires to cytomegalovirus serostatus. To study patterns of TCR occurrence, a later analysis re-analyzed previously published TCR beta repertoires from hundreds of donors and added high-resolution HLA genotyping. All discovery cohort repertoires had been generated on a single sequencing platform. To predict cytomegalovirus infection status, the study brought together high-throughput TCR immunosequencing, statistical association of individual TCRs with disease status, and machine learning. Roughly five DR-DQ haplotypes were handled as single units for association and clustering, since linkage in the cohort was strong. Broader findings and caveats from the paper: A cluster of highly shared sequence variants was judged likely to be a technical artifact of the sequencing pipeline. In this cohort, only TCR beta chains were sequenced, and detectable features were limited by the absence of alpha or paired-chain data. Some IMGT-functional V segments, including TRBV6-2 and TRBV6-3, could not be distinguished by the 87-base-pair reads and were therefore excluded. In a later genetic analysis, fewer N-insertions in productive TCRs were reported among donors in an Asian-associated ancestry cluster than the roughly 640-donor mean. Most TCR sequences were seen in very few donors, while some public TCRs were found in many individuals. In an earlier analysis of roughly 500 of the donors, most TCR beta V segments appeared in productive rearrangements about 90% or about 30% of the time, broadly matching IMGT annotations. The only immune exposure information available for the cohort was CMV serostatus. Most CMV-associated TCR beta chains appeared to be HLA-restricted in a later analysis, and the HLA associations seemed to be driven largely by CMV exposure. The authors suggested that the approach could potentially be generalized to other disease states and immunological phenotypes. A further reported finding was that TCR beta sequences accurately predicted the HLA-A and HLA-B alleles for most subjects in the first cohort. A later analysis reported that several top co-occurrence clusters appeared linked to parvovirus B19, influenza, CMV and Epstein-Barr virus. Sequencing depth was assumed to be roughly uniform across donors in the presence/absence analyses, though that assumption may not hold. When HLA alleles, especially DR and DQ, strongly co-occurred, TCR associations were difficult to assign to individual alleles. Because HLA typing was unavailable for some donors at each locus, only the typed subset was used in association tests. In the study, 150 to 200 TCR beta chains were listed as associated with cytomegalovirus. The classifier was reported to diagnose cytomegalovirus status with high specificity and sensitivity in both the original and validation cohorts. At a false discovery rate of 0.05, a later analysis linked under 20,000 TCR beta sequences to specific HLA alleles. Compared with equally common non-associated chains, HLA-associated TCR beta chains in a later analysis were more clonally expanded and had lower generation probabilities. Correlated functional status among segregating V segments might be attributable to linkage disequilibrium, but an unknown experimental factor could not be ruled out. In a later analysis, TCR association rates were found to vary across HLA loci, with the most associated TCRs seen for DRB1 alleles and the fewest for HLA-C alleles. In vitro tests confirmed that three of the cytomegalovirus-associated TCR beta chains recognize cytomegalovirus antigens. V-gene and J-gene trimming of TCR beta chains was associated with a missense DCLRE1C variant in a later genetic analysis, and the association was replicated in an independent cohort. Because counts were too low, about 15 rarely observed V segments, including chromosome 9 orphons, were left out of the earlier analysis of a few hundred of the donors.

The cysteine opens and the phenylalanine closes a CDR3 of 15 amino acids. Of the read, only the CDR3 DNA is kept; its 45 bases are in frame from base 1. Trimming takes 4 bases from V and 6 bases from J, and the germline ends sit 18 bases apart. CDR1 and CDR2 are read off the germline V gene (reference sequence) as LNHDA and SQIVND. The library was obtained by the immunoSEQ multiplex PCR assay. A mixture of 60 forward primers for TCR Vbeta segments and 13 reverse primers for TCR Jbeta segments was used in the multiplex PCR. A multiplex PCR assay on genomic DNA amplified the CDR3 region of rearranged TCR beta genes. The Illumina HiSeq System was used to sequence the amplified TCR beta libraries as 87-base-pair reads. Under the source paper's analysis protocol: Across the 670 or so repertoires, a later analysis counted 75 million to 90 million unique TCR beta chains, 9 million to 14 million of which were shared by at least two donors. To remove PCR and sequencing errors, raw reads were error-corrected and collapsed into unique sequences using a nearest-neighbor algorithm that merged closely related sequences. To assign V, D and J gene segments, CDR3 sequences were aligned to IMGT reference sequences. For a sequence to be retained, at least a six-nucleotide match to both a V gene segment and a J gene segment was required. Rearrangements were called productive when the CDR3 lacked stop codons and stayed in frame with V and J; all others were non-productive. CDR3 was defined by IMGT convention, running from the second conserved V-encoded cysteine to the conserved J-encoded phenylalanine. In an earlier analysis of approximately 500 of the donors, sequences lacking an unambiguous match to a single V gene segment were excluded. An earlier analysis of fewer than 750 of the donors called V segments functional above 56.7% productive rearrangements and segregating when the between-donor standard deviation exceeded 5%. To diagnose cytomegalovirus status from the catalog of TCR beta chain sequences, a statistical classification framework was built. A later analysis assigned V and J genes by comparing TCR nucleotide sequences with IMGT/GENE-DB human TR gene sequences. A later analysis assigned CDR3 sequences and most-parsimonious VDJ recombination scenarios with the TCRdist pipeline. In a later analysis, each TCR beta chain was defined by its CDR3 amino acid sequence together with its V-gene family, and reads lacking a unique V-gene family were excluded. To address suspected cross-contamination and a sequencing artifact, a later analysis removed a few hundred highly shared, low-generation-probability nucleotide sequences. A later analysis calculated a clonal expansion index for each public chain from normalized within-repertoire ranks of inferred template counts. In a later analysis, generation probabilities were computed with a VDJ recombination model fitted to out-of-frame rearrangements, and the resulting probabilities were checked against IGoR. In a later analysis, TCR-TCR, TCR-HLA and TCR-CMV co-occurrence was scored with hypergeometric tests, and a repertoire-size bias correction was applied to TCR pairs. A later analysis estimated false discovery rates by permuting HLA or CMV assignments 20 times. A later analysis grouped co-occurring TCRs with DBSCAN, adding TCRdist sequence similarity when clustering within HLA-allele-positive subsets. Co-occurrence clustering excluded repertoires with fewer than 30,000 or more than 120,000 public chains, plus five with anomalous nucleotide sharing. This immuneACCESS table, as held by TCRdb, lists in-frame sequences with V and J called but not all clones. Of the missing ones, under half trace to an unresolved V gene in checked studies; the others have no known cause. The D gene and trimming were derived from the DNA, and the V and J assignments and clone size from that table. This sample comprises about 120,000 clones, about 86% of them detected only once. The top ten clones comprise roughly 2.2% of the sample.

What was sequenced was PBMCs. The chain couples TRBV19 to TRBJ1-1; TRBD1 could be the D gene, as 6 bases match. This TCR came from a woman between 40 and 55 years old in good health and CMV-seronegative. This receptor has the CDR3 CASSRGQKVNAEAFF. In nucleotide form, the sequence is TGTGCCAGTAGTAGGGGACAAAAGGTAAACGCTGAAGCTTTCTTT. Extended through the reference TRBV19 and TRBJ1-1 proteins, this CDR3 yields the full variable domain: DGGITQSPKYLFRKEGQNVTLSCEQNLNHDAMYWYRQDPGQGLRLIYYSQIVNDFQKGDIAEGYSVSREKKESFPLTVTSAQKNPTAFYLCASSRGQKVNAEAFFGQGTRLTVV.